The entry that follows covers one TCR beta chain sequence. Its cognate antigen is unknown. Triplicates of a few hundred thousand cells were sorted from each CD8+ T cell subset. CD45RO-CCR7+CD27+CD95- was the phenotype of naive CD8+ T cells. This sample was included in a study of CXCR3-negative and CXCR3-positive naive CD8 T cells. Study-level findings and limits: It was found that naive subsets had comparable surface CD5, and TCR strength was inferred from TRB CDR3 properties. Naive cells with CXCR3 showed TRB CDR3s that were more hydrophobic than those in CXCR3-negative naive cells. Memory cells showed distinct TRBV-TRBJ patterns, while the two naive subsets matched.

5' RACE that incorporated UMI labels was used to prepare the TRB cDNA libraries. Following a re-call of the 5' RACE reads, TCRdb has one entry per CDR3 protein and lacks DNA. Here the sample table reports 120,000 to 150,000 distinct CDR3 sequences. The CDR3 loop spans 13 amino acids. Looked up from germline, CDR1 is MDHEN and CDR2 is SYDVKM. The sample was naive CXCR3+ CD8+ T cells from blood. Regarding subset: CD45RO-CCR7+CD27+CD95- naive CD8+ T cells expressing CXCR3 (TNR3+). The V call is TRBV28, the J call TRBJ2-7. The sequence was collected from a human donor in good health. Some clones in this sample may be carry-over from other donors' samples. Here the CDR3 reads CASSLMVSYEQYF.